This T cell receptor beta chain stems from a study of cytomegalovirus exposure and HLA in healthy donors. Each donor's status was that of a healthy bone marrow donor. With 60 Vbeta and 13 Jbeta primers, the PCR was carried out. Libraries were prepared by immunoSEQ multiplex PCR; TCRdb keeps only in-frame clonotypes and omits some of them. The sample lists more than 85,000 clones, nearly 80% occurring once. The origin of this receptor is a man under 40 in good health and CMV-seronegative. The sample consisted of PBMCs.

The CDR3 region has the DNA TGTGCCAGCTTTGCGGGTTGGCGCAATCAGCCCCAGCATTTT. This sequence encodes CASFAGWRNQPQHF. This chain links TRBV28 with TRBJ1-5; unclear D gene. From germline, CDR1 is MDHEN and CDR2 SYDVKM. This CDR3 has 14 amino acids. V shed 8 bases and J shed 2 bases, with 13 bases lying between them.